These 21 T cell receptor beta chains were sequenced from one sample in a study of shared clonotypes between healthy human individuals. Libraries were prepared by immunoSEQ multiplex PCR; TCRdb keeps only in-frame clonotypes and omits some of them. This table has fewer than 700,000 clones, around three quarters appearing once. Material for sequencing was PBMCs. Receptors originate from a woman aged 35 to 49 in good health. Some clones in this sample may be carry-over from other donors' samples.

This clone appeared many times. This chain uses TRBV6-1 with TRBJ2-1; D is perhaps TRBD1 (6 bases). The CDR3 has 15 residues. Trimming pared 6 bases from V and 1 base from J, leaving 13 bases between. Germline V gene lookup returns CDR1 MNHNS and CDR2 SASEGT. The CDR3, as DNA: TGTGCCAGCAGCGCCGGGACATGGTCCTACAATGAGCAGTTCTTC. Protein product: CASSAGTWSYNEQFF.

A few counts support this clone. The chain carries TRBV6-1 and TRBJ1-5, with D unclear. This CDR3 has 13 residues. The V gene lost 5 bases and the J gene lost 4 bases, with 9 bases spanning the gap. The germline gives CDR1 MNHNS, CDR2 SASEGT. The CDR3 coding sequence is TGTGCCAGCAGTTATCACATTAATCAGCCCCAGCATTTT. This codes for CASSYHINQPQHF.

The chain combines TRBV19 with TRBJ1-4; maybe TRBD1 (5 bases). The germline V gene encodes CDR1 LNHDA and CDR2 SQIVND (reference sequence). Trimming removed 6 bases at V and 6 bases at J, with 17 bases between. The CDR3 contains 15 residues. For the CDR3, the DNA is TGTGCCAGTAGGACCCAGGGTGCGGAGGATGAAAAACTGTTTTTT. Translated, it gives CASRTQGAEDEKLFF.

DNA of the CDR3: TGTGCCAGCAGCTTAGGGTGGGGATACCGGGACGAAAAACTGTTTTTT. Amino acids: CASSLGWGYRDEKLFF. This sequence joins TRBV7-2 and TRBJ1-4, with D possibly TRBD1 on 5 matching bases. The CDR3 spans 16 residues. Germline-derived CDR1 and CDR2 are SGHTA and FQGNSA. Trimming cost V 1 base and J 8 bases, with 17 bases left between them.

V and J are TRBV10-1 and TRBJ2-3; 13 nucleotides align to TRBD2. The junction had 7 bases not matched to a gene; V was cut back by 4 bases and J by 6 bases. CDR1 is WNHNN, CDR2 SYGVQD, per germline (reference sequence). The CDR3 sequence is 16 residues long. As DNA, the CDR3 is TGCGCCAGCAGTGCGAGGACTAGCGGGAGTCTCGATACGCAGTATTTT. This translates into CASSARTSGSLDTQYF.

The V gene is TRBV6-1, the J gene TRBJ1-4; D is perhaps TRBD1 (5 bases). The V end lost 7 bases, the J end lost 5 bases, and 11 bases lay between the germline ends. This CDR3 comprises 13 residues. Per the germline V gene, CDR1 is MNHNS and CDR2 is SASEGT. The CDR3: CASIGGVNEKLFF. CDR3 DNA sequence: TGTGCCAGCATCGGGGGTGTGAATGAAAAACTGTTTTTT.

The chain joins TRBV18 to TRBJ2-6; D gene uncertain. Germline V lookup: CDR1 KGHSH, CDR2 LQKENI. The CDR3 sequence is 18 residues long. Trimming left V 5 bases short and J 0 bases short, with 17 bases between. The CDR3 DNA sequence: TGTGCCAGCTCATCTTATACACCCCTGGTCTCTGGGGCCAACGTCCTGACTTTC. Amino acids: CASSSYTPLVSGANVLTF.

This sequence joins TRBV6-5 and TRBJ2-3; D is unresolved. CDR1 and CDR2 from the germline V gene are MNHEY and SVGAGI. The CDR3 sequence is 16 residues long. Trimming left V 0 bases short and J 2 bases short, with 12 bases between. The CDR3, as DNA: TGTGCCAGCAGTTACTCGAGGAACATATTCACAGATACGCAGTATTTT. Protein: CASSYSRNIFTDTQYF.

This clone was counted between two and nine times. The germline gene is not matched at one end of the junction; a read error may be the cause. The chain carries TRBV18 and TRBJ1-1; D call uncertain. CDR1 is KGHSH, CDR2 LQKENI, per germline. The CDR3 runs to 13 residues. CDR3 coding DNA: TGTGCCAGCTCACCGACGTTGAACGCTGAAGCTTTCTTT. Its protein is CASSPTLNAEAFF.

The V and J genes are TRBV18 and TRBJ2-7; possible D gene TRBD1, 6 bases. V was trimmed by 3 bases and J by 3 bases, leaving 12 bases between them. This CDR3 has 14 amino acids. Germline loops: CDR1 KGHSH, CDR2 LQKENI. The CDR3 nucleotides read TGTGCCAGCTCACCTCTCCTGGACAGCTACGAGCAGTACTTC. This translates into CASSPLLDSYEQYF.

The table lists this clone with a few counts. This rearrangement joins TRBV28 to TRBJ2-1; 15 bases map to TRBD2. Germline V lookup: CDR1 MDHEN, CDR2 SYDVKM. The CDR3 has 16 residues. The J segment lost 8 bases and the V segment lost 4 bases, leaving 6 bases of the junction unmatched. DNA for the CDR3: TGTGCCAGCAGTTCGGGACTAGCGGGAGGTCTCGATGAGCAGTTCTTC. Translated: CASSSGLAGGLDEQFF.

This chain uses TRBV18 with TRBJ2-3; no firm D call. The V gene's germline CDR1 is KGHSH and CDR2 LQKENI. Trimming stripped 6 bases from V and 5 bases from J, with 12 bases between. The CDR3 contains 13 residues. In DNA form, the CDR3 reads TGTGCCAGCTCCCAAAAGCGACAAGATACGCAGTATTTT. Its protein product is CASSQKRQDTQYF.

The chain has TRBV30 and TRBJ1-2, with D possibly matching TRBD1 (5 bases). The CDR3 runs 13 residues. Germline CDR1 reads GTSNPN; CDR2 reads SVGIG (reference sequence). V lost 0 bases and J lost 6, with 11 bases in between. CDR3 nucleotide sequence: TGTGCCTGGAGTGTGGGGGACTTCCATGGCTACACCTTC. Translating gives CAWSVGDFHGYTF.

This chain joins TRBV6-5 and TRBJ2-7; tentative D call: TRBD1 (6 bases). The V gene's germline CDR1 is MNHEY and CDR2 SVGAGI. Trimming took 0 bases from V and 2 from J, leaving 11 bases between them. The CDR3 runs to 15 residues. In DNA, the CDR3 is TGTGCCAGCAGTTACTCGAGGGGGAGTACCTACGAGCAGTACTTC. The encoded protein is CASSYSRGSTYEQYF.

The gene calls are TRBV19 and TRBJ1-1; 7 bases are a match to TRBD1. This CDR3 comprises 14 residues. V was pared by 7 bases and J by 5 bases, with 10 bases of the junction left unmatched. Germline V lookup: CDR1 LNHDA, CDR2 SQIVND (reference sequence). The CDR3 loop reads CASTQRGRGTEAFF. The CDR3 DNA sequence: TGTGCCAGTACCCAGAGGGGGCGCGGAACTGAAGCTTTCTTT.

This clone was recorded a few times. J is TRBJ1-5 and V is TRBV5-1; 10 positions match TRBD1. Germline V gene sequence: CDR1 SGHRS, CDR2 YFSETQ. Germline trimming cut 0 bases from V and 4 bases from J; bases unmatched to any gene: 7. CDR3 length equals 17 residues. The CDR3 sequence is CASSLEPTGGGNQPQHF. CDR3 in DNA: TGCGCCAGCAGCTTGGAACCGACAGGGGGCGGTAATCAGCCCCAGCATTTT.

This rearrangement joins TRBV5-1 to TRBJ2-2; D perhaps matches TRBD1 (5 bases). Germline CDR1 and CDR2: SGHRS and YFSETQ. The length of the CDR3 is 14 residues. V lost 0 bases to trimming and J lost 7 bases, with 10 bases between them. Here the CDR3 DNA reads TGCGCCAGCAGCTTGGTGGGGCTGCTCGGGGAGCTGTTTTTT. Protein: CASSLVGLLGELFF.

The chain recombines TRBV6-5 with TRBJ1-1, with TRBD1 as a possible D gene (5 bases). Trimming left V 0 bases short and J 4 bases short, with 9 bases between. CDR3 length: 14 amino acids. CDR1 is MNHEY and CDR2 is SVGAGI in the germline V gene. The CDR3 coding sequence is TGTGCCAGCAGTTACTCAGGGGCTTCCACTGAAGCTTTCTTT. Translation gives CASSYSGASTEAFF.

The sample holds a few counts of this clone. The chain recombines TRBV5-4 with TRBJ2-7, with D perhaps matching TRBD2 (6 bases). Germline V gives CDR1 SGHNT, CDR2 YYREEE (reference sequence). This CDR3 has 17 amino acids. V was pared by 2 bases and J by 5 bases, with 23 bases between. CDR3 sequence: CASSFGGGRNPLDEQYF. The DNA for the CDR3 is TGTGCCAGCAGCTTCGGCGGAGGGCGTAACCCACTTGACGAGCAGTACTTC.

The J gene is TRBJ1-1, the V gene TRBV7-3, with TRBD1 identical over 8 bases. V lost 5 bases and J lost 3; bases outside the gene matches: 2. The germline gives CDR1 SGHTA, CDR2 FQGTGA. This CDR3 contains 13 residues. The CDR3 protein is CASSQGADTEAFF. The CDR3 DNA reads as TGTGCCAGCAGCCAGGGGGCTGACACTGAAGCTTTCTTT.

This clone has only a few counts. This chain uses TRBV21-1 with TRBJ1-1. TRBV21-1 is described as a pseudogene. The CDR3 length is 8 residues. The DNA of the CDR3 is TGTGCCAGCAGCAAAGCTTTCTTT. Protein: CASSKAFF.